Listed below are T cell receptor beta chains from one sample, sequenced in a study of blood T cell repertoires in COVID-19. Profiling relied on immunoSEQ multiplex PCR, and the TCRdb table lists in-frame clones only, not all of them. The repertoire holds about 480,000 clones, approximately 91% seen once, with roughly 8.3% in the top ten. Input material: peripheral blood. The receptors here all came from a woman in her 50s with COVID-19, enrolled during active disease. The CDR3 runs from the conserved cysteine through the conserved F or W. The D gene is left open where the match is weak. Only part of the rows carry a size: once, few, many, or a class if the clone is expanded.

D	J	size	V	DNA	CDR3
TRBD1	TRBJ1-2	once	TRBV19	TGTGCCAGTAGCGAACAGGGGGACTATGGCTACACCTTC	CASSEQGDYGYTF
TRBD1	TRBJ1-5	.	TRBV5-4	TGTGCCAGCAGCGGAAAACAAAAACCACTACAGGGGCGAAGGCAGCCCCAGCATTTT	CASSGKQKPLQGRRQPQHF
.	TRBJ1-3	.	TRBV28	TGTGCCACCCGGGAGGGTAGAGGCTCTGGAAACACCATATATTTT	CATREGRGSGNTIYF
.	TRBJ2-1	.	TRBV24-1	TGTGCCACCAGTGAGCCGCGGGACGGCAACAATGAGCAGTTCTTC	CATSEPRDGNNEQFF
.	TRBJ2-4	.	TRBV20-1	TGCAGTGCACACAGGGAGTACATTCAGTACTTC	CSAHREYIQYF
.	TRBJ1-5	once	TRBV5-1	TGCGCCAGCAGCTTGGTCGGGGGAAATCAGCCCCAGCATTTT	CASSLVGGNQPQHF
.	TRBJ1-1	.	TRBV24-1	TGTGCCACCTCAACTTCGGGGGGAAGCACTGAAGCTTTCTTT	CATSTSGGSTEAFF
TRBD2	TRBJ2-2	.	TRBV23-1	TGCGCCAGCAGTCAAGCGACTAGCGGGGGCATATTCACCGGGGAGCTGTTTTTT	CASSQATSGGIFTGELFF
.	TRBJ2-1	once	TRBV6-4	TGTGCCAGCAGTGGCACTAGTCATGAGCAGTTCTTC	CASSGTSHEQFF
.	TRBJ1-1	.	TRBV4-1	TGCGCCAGCAGCCAAGGGGGGCAGTTGAACACTGAAGCTTTCTTT	CASSQGGQLNTEAFF
.	TRBJ1-2	.	TRBV2	TGTGCCAGCAGTGAAGTGGGGTTACTAGCTAACTATGGCTACACCTTC	CASSEVGLLANYGYTF
.	TRBJ2-2	.	TRBV5-1	TGCGCCAGCAGCTCTGACCCCCTCAGGGGTAGGGCCGGGGAGCTGTTTTTT	CASSSDPLRGRAGELFF
.	TRBJ1-6	.	TRBV12-3/TRBV12-4	TGTGCCAGCAGTGGTATAGATTCACCCCTCCACTTT	CASSGIDSPLHF
TRBD1	TRBJ2-7	.	TRBV18	TGTGCCAGCTCAACCGACAGGGATACCTACGAGCAGTACTTC	CASSTDRDTYEQYF
TRBD1	TRBJ2-7	few	TRBV5-1	TGCGCCAGCAGCCCAAATTCCGGGACAGATGTCCACGAGCAGTACTTC	CASSPNSGTDVHEQYF
TRBD1	TRBJ2-2	.	TRBV5-1	TGCGCCAGCAGCGAAAGACAGGGGCCCACCGGGGAGCTGTTTTTT	CASSERQGPTGELFF
.	TRBJ2-7	.	TRBV12-3/TRBV12-4	TGTGCCAGCAGTTTAATATCCGGGGAGCAGTACTTC	CASSLISGEQYF